A selection of T cell receptor beta chains follows, all from one sample in a study of T cell responses to AZD1222 COVID-19 vaccine. Sequencing was performed with immunoSEQ multiplex PCR; in TCRdb, only in-frame clones are kept and a portion is missing. The sample yields some 130,000 clones, about 93% seen once. The source material was peripheral blood, sampled 28 days after the second AZD1222 dose. The source of these receptors is an adult who received the AZD1222 COVID-19 vaccine. CDR3s include the opening cysteine and the closing phenylalanine or tryptophan. The D gene is left open where the match is weak. Clone size appears in some rows only: once, few, many, or a class for an expanded clone.

V gene: TRBV28; D gene: TRBD1; J gene: TRBJ2-7; clone size: once; CDR3 protein: CASSWGRQGSNEQYF; CDR3 DNA: TGTGCCAGCAGCTGGGGGAGACAGGGGTCCAACGAGCAGTACTTC
V gene: TRBV19; D gene: NA; J gene: TRBJ2-1; clone size: NA; CDR3 protein: CASSSVGFGYNEQFF; CDR3 DNA: TGTGCCAGTAGTTCCGTGGGGTTTGGATACAATGAGCAGTTCTTC
V gene: TRBV12-3/TRBV12-4; D gene: NA; J gene: TRBJ2-5; clone size: NA; CDR3 protein: CASTLTGQETQYF; CDR3 DNA: TGTGCCAGCACCCTGACAGGCCAAGAGACCCAGTACTTC
V gene: TRBV5-6; D gene: TRBD1; J gene: TRBJ2-5; clone size: NA; CDR3 protein: CASSWTGGETQYF; CDR3 DNA: TGTGCCAGCAGCTGGACAGGGGGAGAGACCCAGTACTTC
V gene: TRBV30; D gene: NA; J gene: TRBJ1-1; clone size: NA; CDR3 protein: CAWTGLNAEAFF; CDR3 DNA: TGTGCCTGGACTGGACTTAACGCTGAAGCTTTCTTT
V gene: TRBV27; D gene: NA; J gene: TRBJ2-1; clone size: NA; CDR3 protein: CASSRYNEQFF; CDR3 DNA: TGTGCCAGCAGCCGATACAATGAGCAGTTCTTC
V gene: TRBV7-9; D gene: NA; J gene: TRBJ1-4; clone size: NA; CDR3 protein: CASSPTSDEKLFF; CDR3 DNA: TGTGCCAGCAGCCCGACATCGGACGAAAAACTGTTTTTT
V gene: TRBV19; D gene: TRBD1; J gene: TRBJ1-5; clone size: NA; CDR3 protein: CASGPETGVRQPQHF; CDR3 DNA: TGTGCCAGCGGACCCGAGACAGGGGTTCGTCAGCCCCAGCATTTT
V gene: TRBV4-2; D gene: NA; J gene: TRBJ1-5; clone size: once; CDR3 protein: CASSQASETGYQPQHF; CDR3 DNA: TGTGCCAGCAGCCAAGCGTCTGAGACCGGTTATCAGCCCCAGCATTTT
V gene: TRBV6-5; D gene: NA; J gene: TRBJ2-5; clone size: NA; CDR3 protein: CASNLNPPTAQYF; CDR3 DNA: TGTGCCAGCAATCTCAATCCCCCCACGGCCCAGTACTTC
V gene: TRBV6-1; D gene: NA; J gene: TRBJ1-1; clone size: NA; CDR3 protein: CASSADPPTGLNTEAFF; CDR3 DNA: TGTGCCAGCAGTGCAGACCCCCCTACCGGGTTGAACACTGAAGCTTTCTTT
V gene: TRBV27; D gene: TRBD1; J gene: TRBJ1-6; clone size: NA; CDR3 protein: CASSFQGGWNSPLHF; CDR3 DNA: TGTGCCAGCAGTTTCCAGGGGGGATGGAATTCACCCCTCCACTTT
V gene: TRBV7-2; D gene: NA; J gene: TRBJ1-5; clone size: NA; CDR3 protein: CASSLRPYSNQPQHF; CDR3 DNA: TGTGCCAGCAGCCTAAGACCGTATAGCAATCAGCCCCAGCATTTT
V gene: TRBV4-1; D gene: NA; J gene: TRBJ1-3; clone size: NA; CDR3 protein: CASSLLVRGSGNTIYF; CDR3 DNA: TGCGCCAGCAGCCTGTTGGTCCGGGGCTCTGGAAACACCATATATTTT
V gene: TRBV19; D gene: TRBD1; J gene: TRBJ1-2; clone size: NA; CDR3 protein: CASRTQGTYTF; CDR3 DNA: TGTGCCAGTAGAACACAGGGGACCTACACCTTC
V gene: TRBV7-8; D gene: TRBD1; J gene: TRBJ2-7; clone size: NA; CDR3 protein: CASSFWRTGSYEQYF; CDR3 DNA: TGTGCCAGCAGCTTCTGGAGGACAGGATCCTACGAGCAGTACTTC
V gene: TRBV5-5; D gene: NA; J gene: TRBJ2-2; clone size: NA; CDR3 protein: CASSLAPLTGELFF; CDR3 DNA: TGTGCCAGCAGCTTGGCACCTCTCACCGGGGAGCTGTTTTTT
V gene: TRBV7-9; D gene: NA; J gene: TRBJ1-1; clone size: NA; CDR3 protein: CASSLTKTEGTEAFF; CDR3 DNA: TGTGCCAGCAGCCTCACAAAGACAGAGGGCACTGAAGCTTTCTTT
V gene: TRBV7-8; D gene: TRBD1; J gene: TRBJ1-4; clone size: NA; CDR3 protein: CASSPHQGVANEKLFF; CDR3 DNA: TGTGCCAGCAGCCCACACCAGGGGGTGGCTAATGAAAAACTGTTTTTT
V gene: TRBV5-6; D gene: TRBD2; J gene: TRBJ2-6; clone size: NA; CDR3 protein: CASSLLTSGGYGANVLTF; CDR3 DNA: TGTGCCAGCAGCTTGTTGACTAGCGGGGGTTATGGGGCCAACGTCCTGACTTTC
V gene: TRBV7-8; D gene: NA; J gene: TRBJ2-3; clone size: NA; CDR3 protein: CASSLVWSTDTQYF; CDR3 DNA: TGTGCCAGCAGCTTAGTATGGAGCACAGATACGCAGTATTTT
V gene: TRBV7-9; D gene: TRBD1; J gene: TRBJ1-1; clone size: NA; CDR3 protein: CASSSLRQGGGTEAFF; CDR3 DNA: TGTGCCAGCAGCTCGTTAAGACAGGGTGGGGGCACTGAAGCTTTCTTT
V gene: TRBV4-1; D gene: NA; J gene: TRBJ1-1; clone size: once; CDR3 protein: CASSQAGTAPNTEAFF; CDR3 DNA: TGCGCCAGCAGCCAAGCCGGGACGGCACCGAACACTGAAGCTTTCTTT
V gene: TRBV10-3; D gene: NA; J gene: TRBJ1-1; clone size: NA; CDR3 protein: CAISGSRGGTFTSTEAFF; CDR3 DNA: TGTGCCATCAGTGGCTCCCGGGGAGGGACCTTCACGTCCACTGAAGCTTTCTTT
V gene: TRBV30; D gene: TRBD1; J gene: TRBJ1-6; clone size: NA; CDR3 protein: CAWSRDRGSYNSPLHF; CDR3 DNA: TGTGCCTGGAGTAGGGACAGGGGATCCTATAATTCACCCCTCCACTTT
V gene: TRBV3-1/TRBV3-2; D gene: NA; J gene: TRBJ2-1; clone size: NA; CDR3 protein: CASSQVEGSEQFF; CDR3 DNA: TGTGCCAGCAGCCAAGTGGAGGGTAGTGAGCAGTTCTTC
V gene: TRBV4-2; D gene: NA; J gene: TRBJ1-1; clone size: NA; CDR3 protein: CASSQERIGPEAFF; CDR3 DNA: TGTGCCAGCAGCCAAGAGCGGATCGGCCCTGAAGCTTTCTTT
V gene: TRBV7-2; D gene: TRBD2; J gene: TRBJ2-6; clone size: NA; CDR3 protein: CASSLVGGASGANVLTF; CDR3 DNA: TGTGCCAGCAGCTTAGTCGGGGGGGCCTCTGGGGCCAACGTCCTGACTTTC
V gene: TRBV7-2; D gene: TRBD1; J gene: TRBJ2-2; clone size: NA; CDR3 protein: CASSTWTGGNYGELFF; CDR3 DNA: TGTGCCAGCAGCACCTGGACAGGGGGCAATTACGGGGAGCTGTTTTTT
V gene: TRBV28; D gene: NA; J gene: TRBJ2-6; clone size: NA; CDR3 protein: CASSLRAGGGANVLTF; CDR3 DNA: TGTGCCAGCAGTTTAAGGGCAGGAGGTGGGGCCAACGTCCTGACTTTC
V gene: TRBV19; D gene: NA; J gene: TRBJ1-1; clone size: once; CDR3 protein: CASSIGVNTEAFF; CDR3 DNA: TGTGCCAGTAGTATAGGGGTGAACACTGAAGCTTTCTTT
V gene: TRBV7-9; D gene: NA; J gene: TRBJ1-2; clone size: NA; CDR3 protein: CASTLNGGVGYTF; CDR3 DNA: TGTGCCAGCACCCTCAATGGGGGTGTGGGCTACACCTTC
V gene: TRBV6-2/TRBV6-3; D gene: TRBD2; J gene: TRBJ2-5; clone size: once; CDR3 protein: CASSRRTSGANSKETQYF; CDR3 DNA: TGTGCCAGCAGCCGCAGGACTAGCGGGGCGAACTCAAAAGAGACCCAGTACTTC
V gene: TRBV24-1; D gene: NA; J gene: TRBJ1-2; clone size: NA; CDR3 protein: CATSEGGTNYGYTF; CDR3 DNA: TGTGCCACCAGTGAAGGAGGGACAAACTATGGCTACACCTTC
V gene: TRBV28; D gene: NA; J gene: TRBJ1-2; clone size: NA; CDR3 protein: CASRPVRGSGKDGYTF; CDR3 DNA: TGTGCCAGCAGACCCGTGAGGGGGTCAGGGAAGGATGGCTACACCTTC
V gene: TRBV4-2; D gene: NA; J gene: TRBJ1-4; clone size: NA; CDR3 protein: CASSNDPTNEKLFF; CDR3 DNA: TGTGCCAGCAGCAACGACCCAACTAATGAAAAACTGTTTTTT
V gene: TRBV5-1; D gene: NA; J gene: TRBJ2-3; clone size: NA; CDR3 protein: CASSLAVGDTQYF; CDR3 DNA: TGCGCCAGCAGCTTGGCCGTGGGGGATACGCAGTATTTT
V gene: TRBV4-2; D gene: NA; J gene: TRBJ2-7; clone size: NA; CDR3 protein: CASSQEEGYGWQYF; CDR3 DNA: TGTGCCAGCAGCCAAGAGGAAGGGTATGGGTGGCAGTACTTC
V gene: TRBV9; D gene: NA; J gene: TRBJ2-3; clone size: NA; CDR3 protein: CASGPSGSDTQYF; CDR3 DNA: TGTGCCAGCGGGCCTAGTGGTTCAGATACGCAGTATTTT
V gene: TRBV5-1; D gene: NA; J gene: TRBJ2-7; clone size: NA; CDR3 protein: CASTSDSAIYEQYF; CDR3 DNA: TGCGCCAGCACCTCGGACAGTGCTATCTACGAGCAGTACTTC
V gene: TRBV7-8; D gene: NA; J gene: TRBJ1-4; clone size: NA; CDR3 protein: CASSPIRGSGEKLFF; CDR3 DNA: TGTGCCAGCAGCCCGATCCGGGGAAGCGGTGAAAAACTGTTTTTT
V gene: TRBV27; D gene: TRBD1; J gene: TRBJ1-6; clone size: NA; CDR3 protein: CASSAGQGKGSPLHF; CDR3 DNA: TGTGCCAGCAGTGCGGGACAGGGGAAGGGATCACCCCTCCACTTT
V gene: TRBV14; D gene: NA; J gene: TRBJ2-1; clone size: NA; CDR3 protein: CASSQDRGKQFF; CDR3 DNA: TGTGCCAGCAGCCAAGATAGGGGGAAGCAGTTCTTC
V gene: TRBV27; D gene: NA; J gene: TRBJ2-7; clone size: once; CDR3 protein: CASRTGLNAYEQYF; CDR3 DNA: TGTGCCAGCCGGACGGGACTGAACGCCTACGAGCAGTACTTC
V gene: TRBV5-1; D gene: TRBD1; J gene: TRBJ1-2; clone size: NA; CDR3 protein: CASSLGQGVYGYTF; CDR3 DNA: TGCGCCAGCAGCTTGGGGCAGGGGGTCTATGGCTACACCTTC